Listed below are T cell receptor beta chains from one sample, sequenced in a study of technical replicates of blood from several donors. Libraries were prepared by immunoSEQ multiplex PCR; TCRdb keeps only in-frame clonotypes and omits some of them. The sample records tens of thousands of clones, over 75% being singletons. The sequenced material came from PBMCs. These receptors were taken from a human donor in good health. Some clones in this sample may be carry-over from other donors' samples. The CDR3 runs from the conserved cysteine through the conserved F or W. A D gene is named only where the DNA matches it firmly. A clone size is listed for some rows: how often the clone was seen (once, few, many), or a class if it is expanded.

cdr3_length	v_call	d_call	j_call	clone_size	cdr3_aa	cdr3_nt
16	TRBV5-6	TRBD2	TRBJ2-7	NA	CASSRRGLRLGYEQYF	TGTGCCAGCAGCCGGCGGGGGTTAAGATTGGGCTACGAGCAGTACTTC
12	TRBV5-6	NA	TRBJ2-1	NA	CASSWGVGEQFF	TGTGCCAGCAGCTGGGGGGTGGGGGAGCAGTTCTTC
16	TRBV7-2	TRBD1	TRBJ1-2	NA	CASSPVTGAALYGYTF	TGTGCCAGCAGCCCAGTTACAGGGGCAGCCCTCTATGGCTACACCTTC
12	TRBV29-1	NA	TRBJ2-7	NA	CSVEYLGSGQYF	TGCAGCGTTGAATATCTAGGAAGCGGGCAGTACTTC
15	TRBV2	NA	TRBJ2-1	NA	CASTKGGIPYNEQFF	TGTGCCAGCACCAAGGGGGGGATTCCCTACAATGAGCAGTTCTTC
17	TRBV7-9	NA	TRBJ2-1	NA	CASSVTFLAIGLNEQFF	TGTGCCAGCAGCGTAACCTTTCTAGCAATCGGTCTCAATGAGCAGTTCTTC
13	TRBV7-9	TRBD1	TRBJ1-1	few	CASSYRDSTEAFF	TGTGCCAGCAGCTATCGGGACAGTACTGAAGCTTTCTTT
16	TRBV9	TRBD1	TRBJ1-2	NA	CASSALGQGTFRGYTF	TGTGCCAGCAGCGCCCTCGGACAGGGTACATTCCGTGGCTACACCTTC
13	TRBV18	NA	TRBJ2-5	NA	CASSPGQWETQYF	TGTGCCAGCTCACCCGGACAGTGGGAGACCCAGTACTTC
15	TRBV5-1	TRBD1	TRBJ1-4	NA	CASSLGQGSNEKLFF	TGCGCCAGCAGCTTGGGACAGGGGTCTAATGAAAAACTGTTTTTT
16	TRBV6-6	TRBD1	TRBJ1-3	NA	CASSYDRGHGGNTIYF	TGTGCCAGCAGTTACGACAGGGGGCACGGTGGAAACACCATATATTTT
17	TRBV10-3	NA	TRBJ2-2	NA	CAISHFLYSRDTGELFF	TGTGCCATCAGTCACTTTCTCTATAGCAGGGACACCGGGGAGCTGTTTTTT
15	TRBV14	NA	TRBJ2-7	NA	CASSPGLDVAYEQYF	TGTGCCAGCAGCCCGGGACTGGATGTTGCCTACGAGCAGTACTTC
14	TRBV29-1	NA	TRBJ2-1	NA	CSVERGGAGNEQFF	TGCAGCGTTGAAAGGGGGGGGGCCGGCAATGAGCAGTTCTTC
13	TRBV7-8	NA	TRBJ1-1	NA	CASSLGTFTEAFF	TGTGCCAGCAGCCTGGGGACTTTCACTGAAGCTTTCTTT
13	TRBV4-3	NA	TRBJ2-7	NA	CASAADFSYEQYF	TGCGCCAGCGCTGCGGACTTCTCCTACGAGCAGTACTTC